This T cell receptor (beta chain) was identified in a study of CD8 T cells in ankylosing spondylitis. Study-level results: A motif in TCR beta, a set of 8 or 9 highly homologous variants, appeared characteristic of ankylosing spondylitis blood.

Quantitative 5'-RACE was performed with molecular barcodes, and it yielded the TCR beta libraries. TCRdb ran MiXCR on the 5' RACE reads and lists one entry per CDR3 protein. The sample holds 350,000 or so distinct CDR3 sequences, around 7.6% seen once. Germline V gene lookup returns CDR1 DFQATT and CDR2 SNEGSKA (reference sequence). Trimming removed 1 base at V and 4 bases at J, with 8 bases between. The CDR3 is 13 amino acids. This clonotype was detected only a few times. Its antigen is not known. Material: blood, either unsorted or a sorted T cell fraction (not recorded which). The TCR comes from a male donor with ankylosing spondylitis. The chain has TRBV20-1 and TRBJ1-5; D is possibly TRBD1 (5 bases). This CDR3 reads CSARGQRNQPQHF. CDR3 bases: TGCAGTGCTAGAGGACAGAGAAATCAGCCCCAGCATTTT.